This record concerns one T cell receptor beta chain sequence. Clones were read by immunoSEQ multiplex PCR, and TCRdb kept only the in-frame ones, dropping some. This sample yields about 89,000 clones, of which approximately 91% are seen a single time; around 0.71% belongs to the top ten. Looked up from germline, CDR1 is LGHNA and CDR2 is YSLEER. The length of the CDR3 is 15 residues. V was shortened by 0 bases and J by 4 bases, with 9 bases between the two germline ends. The data originate from a study of OX40 agonist ivuxolimab in advanced cancers. The source is an adult with an advanced solid tumor such as melanoma, head and neck, liver or kidney cancer. The sample here was CD4+ or CD8+ T cells sorted from blood, taken in a trial of the OX40 agonist ivuxolimab. V usage is TRBV4-3 and J usage is TRBJ1-4, with unresolved D. The CDR3 here is CASSQDWTFNEKLFF. The CDR3 bases are TGCGCCAGCAGCCAAGATTGGACCTTTAATGAAAAACTGTTTTTT.